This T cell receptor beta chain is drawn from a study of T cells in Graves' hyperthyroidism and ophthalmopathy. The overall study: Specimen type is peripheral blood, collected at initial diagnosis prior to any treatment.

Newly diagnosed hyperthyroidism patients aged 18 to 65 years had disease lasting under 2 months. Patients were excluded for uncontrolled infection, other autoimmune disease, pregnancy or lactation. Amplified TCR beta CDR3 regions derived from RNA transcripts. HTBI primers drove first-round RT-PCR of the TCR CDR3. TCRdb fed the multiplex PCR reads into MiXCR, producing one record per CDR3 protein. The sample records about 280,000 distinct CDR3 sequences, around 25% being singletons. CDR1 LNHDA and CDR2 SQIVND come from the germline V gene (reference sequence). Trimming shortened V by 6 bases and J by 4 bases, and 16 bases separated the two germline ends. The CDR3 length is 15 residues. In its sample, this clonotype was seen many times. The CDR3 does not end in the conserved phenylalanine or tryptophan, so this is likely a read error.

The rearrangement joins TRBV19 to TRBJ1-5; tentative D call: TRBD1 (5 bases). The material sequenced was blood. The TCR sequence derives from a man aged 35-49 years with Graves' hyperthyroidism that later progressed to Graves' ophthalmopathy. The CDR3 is CASSETRQWNQPQHV. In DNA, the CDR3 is TGTGCCAGTAGCGAAACTCGACAGTGGAATCAGCCCCAGCATGTT.